This TCR beta chain is from a study of cytomegalovirus exposure and HLA in healthy donors. This clone showed up just a few times. Its specificity is not known. Study conclusions and caveats: Cytomegalovirus-associated TCR beta chains were listed, numbering some 170.

The PCR made use of 60 Vbeta and 13 Jbeta primers. The table came from immunoSEQ multiplex PCR; TCRdb's copy has only in-frame clones and leaves some out. Among 150,000 to 200,000 clones, over 70% were seen once, and the ten largest hold 3.7%. The sequence was obtained from a woman aged 55-70 years in good health and CMV-seropositive. Material for sequencing was PBMCs.

The CDR3 region is CASSAAPGTEAFF. Written as DNA, the CDR3 is TGTGCCAGCAGTGCAGCCCCGGGCACTGAAGCTTTCTTT. The chain combines TRBV2 with TRBJ1-1; D is unresolved. The CDR3 consists of 13 residues. The V gene lost 4 bases and the J gene lost 4 bases, with 10 bases spanning the gap. Germline V gene sequence: CDR1 SNHLY, CDR2 FYNNEI.